Included here is one T cell receptor (beta chain) sequence, with context. This CDR3 region has 19 residues. The germline gives CDR1 MDHEN, CDR2 SYDVKM. Trimming removed 5 bases at V and 2 bases at J, with 26 bases between. This sample stems from a study of blood T cell repertoires in COVID-19. The method was immunoSEQ multiplex PCR; TCRdb's version includes in-frame clones alone and lacks a portion of them. Here the sample spans some 400,000 clones, around 89% being singletons. Participants were aged about 18 to 90 years, lived in some 23 US areas, and enrolled virtually. Each participant's cohort was designated according to participant-reported clinical history.

Material: PBMCs or T cells enriched from blood (not recorded which). This sequence originates from a man younger than 45 who had recovered from COVID-19. The chain links TRBV28 to TRBJ2-3, with D maybe TRBD2 (6 bases). The CDR3 sequence: CASSHPLDPGLADTDTQYF. CDR3 nucleotides: TGTGCCAGCAGTCACCCCTTGGACCCAGGATTAGCGGACACAGATACGCAGTATTTT.